This TCR beta chain is drawn from a study of blood T cell repertoires in COVID-19. Study summary: Sample material is recorded as cDNA or gDNA derived from T cells, B-cell-depleted T cells, or PBMCs.

Per the germline V gene, CDR1 is LGHNA and CDR2 is YNFKEQ. V gave up 4 bases and J gave up 1 base, with 14 bases separating them. The length of the CDR3 is 16 residues. Assay: immunoSEQ multiplex PCR; the TCRdb copy retains only in-frame clones and omits some. Among some 300,000 clones listed, 70% to 90% were seen once. This clone appeared a few times. The material sequenced was peripheral blood. The receptor was isolated from a woman under 40 who had recovered from COVID-19. The chain couples TRBV4-2 to TRBJ1-5; D uncertain. The CDR3 DNA reads TGTGCCAGCAGCCCATCGCTAGGAGAGAGCAATCAGCCCCAGCATTTT. Translation: CASSPSLGESNQPQHF.